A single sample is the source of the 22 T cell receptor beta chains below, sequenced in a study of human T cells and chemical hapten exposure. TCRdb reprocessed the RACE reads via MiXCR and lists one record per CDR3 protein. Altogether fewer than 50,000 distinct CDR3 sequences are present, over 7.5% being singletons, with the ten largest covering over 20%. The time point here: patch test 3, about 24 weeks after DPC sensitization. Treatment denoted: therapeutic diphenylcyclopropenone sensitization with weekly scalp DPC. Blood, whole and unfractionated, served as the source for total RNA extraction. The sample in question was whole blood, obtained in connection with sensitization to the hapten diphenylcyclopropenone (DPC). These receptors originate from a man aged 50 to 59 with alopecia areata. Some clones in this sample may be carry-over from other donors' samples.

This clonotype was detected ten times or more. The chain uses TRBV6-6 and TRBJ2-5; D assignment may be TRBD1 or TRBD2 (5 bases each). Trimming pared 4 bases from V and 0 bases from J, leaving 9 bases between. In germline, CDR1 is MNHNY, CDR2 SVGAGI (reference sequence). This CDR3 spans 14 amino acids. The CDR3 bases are TGTGCCAGCAGTTCGGGACCCAACCAAGAGACCCAGTACTTC. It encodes CASSSGPNQETQYF.

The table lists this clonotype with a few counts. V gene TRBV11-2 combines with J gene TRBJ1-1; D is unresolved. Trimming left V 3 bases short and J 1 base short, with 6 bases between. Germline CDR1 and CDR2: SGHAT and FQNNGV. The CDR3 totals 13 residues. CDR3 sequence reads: CASSLPGNTEAFF. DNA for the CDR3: TGTGCCAGCAGCTTGCCGGGGAACACTGAAGCTTTCTTT. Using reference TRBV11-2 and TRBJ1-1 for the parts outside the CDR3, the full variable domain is EAGVAQSPRYKIIEKRQSVAFWCNPISGHATLYWYQQILGQGPKLLIQFQNNGVVDDSQLPKDRFSAERLKGVDSTLKIQPAKLEDSAVYLCASSLPGNTEAFFGQGTRLTVV.

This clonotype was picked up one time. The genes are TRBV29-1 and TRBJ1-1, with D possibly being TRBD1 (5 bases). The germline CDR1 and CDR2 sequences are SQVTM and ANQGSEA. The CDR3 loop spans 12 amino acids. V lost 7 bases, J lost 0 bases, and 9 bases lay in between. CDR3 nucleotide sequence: TGCAGCGCCGGGACTTTGAACACTGAAGCTTTCTTT. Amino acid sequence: CSAGTLNTEAFF.

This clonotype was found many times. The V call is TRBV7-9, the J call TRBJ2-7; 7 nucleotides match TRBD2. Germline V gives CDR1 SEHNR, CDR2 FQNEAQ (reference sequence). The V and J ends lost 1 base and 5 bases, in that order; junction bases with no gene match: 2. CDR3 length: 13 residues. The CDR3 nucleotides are TGTGCCAGCAGCTTAGGTCGGGGGGACGAGCAGTACTTC. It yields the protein CASSLGRGDEQYF.

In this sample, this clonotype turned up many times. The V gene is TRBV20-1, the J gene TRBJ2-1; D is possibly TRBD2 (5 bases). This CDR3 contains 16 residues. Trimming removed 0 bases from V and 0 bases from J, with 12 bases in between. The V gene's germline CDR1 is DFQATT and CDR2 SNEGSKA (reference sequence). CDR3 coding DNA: TGCAGTGCTAGAGATAGCCTAGCAGCCTCCTACAATGAGCAGTTCTTC. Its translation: CSARDSLAASYNEQFF.

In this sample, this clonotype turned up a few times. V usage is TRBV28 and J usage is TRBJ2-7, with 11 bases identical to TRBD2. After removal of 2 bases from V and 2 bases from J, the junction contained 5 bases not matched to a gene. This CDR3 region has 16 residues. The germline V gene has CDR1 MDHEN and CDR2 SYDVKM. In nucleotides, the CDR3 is TGTGCCAGCAGTTTAACTAGCGGGAGTGGGACCTACGAGCAGTACTTC. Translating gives CASSLTSGSGTYEQYF.

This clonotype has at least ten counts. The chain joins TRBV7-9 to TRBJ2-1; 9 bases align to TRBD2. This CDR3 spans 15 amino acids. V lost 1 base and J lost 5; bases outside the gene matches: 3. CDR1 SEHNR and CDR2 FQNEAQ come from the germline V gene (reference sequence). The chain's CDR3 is CASSLGASGNNEQFF. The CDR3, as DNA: TGTGCCAGCAGCTTAGGGGCTAGCGGGAACAATGAGCAGTTCTTC.

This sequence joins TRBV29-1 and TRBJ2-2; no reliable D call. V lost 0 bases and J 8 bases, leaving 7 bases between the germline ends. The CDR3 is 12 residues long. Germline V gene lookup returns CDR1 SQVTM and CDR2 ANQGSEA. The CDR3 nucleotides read TGCAGCGTTGAAGAATTGGCAGGGGAGCTGTTTTTT. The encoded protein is CSVEELAGELFF.

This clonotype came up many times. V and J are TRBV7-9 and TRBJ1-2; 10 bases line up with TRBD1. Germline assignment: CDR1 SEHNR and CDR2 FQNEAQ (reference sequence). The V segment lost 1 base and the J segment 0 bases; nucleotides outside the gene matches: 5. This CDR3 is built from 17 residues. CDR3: CASSLEGQGGPNYGYTF. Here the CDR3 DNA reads TGTGCCAGCAGCTTAGAAGGACAGGGGGGTCCTAACTATGGCTACACCTTC.

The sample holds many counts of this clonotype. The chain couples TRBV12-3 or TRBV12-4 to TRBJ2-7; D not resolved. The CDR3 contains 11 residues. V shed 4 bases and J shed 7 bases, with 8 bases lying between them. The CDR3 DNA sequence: TGTGCCAGCAGTTCCCTAGTTGAGCAGTACTTC. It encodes CASSSLVEQYF.

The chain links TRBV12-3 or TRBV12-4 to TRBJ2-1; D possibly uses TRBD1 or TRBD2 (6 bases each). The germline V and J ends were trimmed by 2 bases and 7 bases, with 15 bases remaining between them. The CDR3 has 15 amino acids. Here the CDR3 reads CASSLNEGGVNEQFF. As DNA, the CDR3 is TGTGCCAGCAGTTTAAATGAGGGGGGAGTTAATGAGCAGTTCTTC.

The chain's CDR3 is CSANRISSGNTIYF. The CDR3 nucleotides read TGCAGCGCAAACAGGATCAGCTCTGGAAACACCATATATTTT. This chain links TRBV29-1 with TRBJ1-3; D is perhaps TRBD1 (5 bases). This CDR3 is 14 amino acids long. Between the trimmed V and J ends, which lost 7 bases and 0 bases, there was a span of 13 bases. Germline loops: CDR1 SQVTM, CDR2 ANQGSEA. The full variable domain, its missing parts supplied by reference TRBV29-1 and TRBJ1-3, is SAVISQKPSRDICQRGTSLTIQCQVDSQVTMMFWYRQQPGQSLTLIATANQGSEATYESGFVIDKFPISRPNLTFSTLTVSNMSPEDSSIYLCSANRISSGNTIYFGEGSWLTVV.

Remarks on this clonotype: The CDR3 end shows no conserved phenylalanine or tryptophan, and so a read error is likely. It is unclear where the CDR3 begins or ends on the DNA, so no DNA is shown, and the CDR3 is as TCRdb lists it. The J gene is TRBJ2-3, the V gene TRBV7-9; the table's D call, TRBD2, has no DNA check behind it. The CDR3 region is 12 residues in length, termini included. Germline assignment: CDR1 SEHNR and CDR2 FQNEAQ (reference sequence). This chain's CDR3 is CASSRPFTGLPI.

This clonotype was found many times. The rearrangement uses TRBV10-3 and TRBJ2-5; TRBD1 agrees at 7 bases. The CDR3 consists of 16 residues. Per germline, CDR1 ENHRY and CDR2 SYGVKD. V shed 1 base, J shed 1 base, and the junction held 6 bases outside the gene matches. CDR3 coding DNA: TGTGCCATCAGTGAGTGGGACAGAGGAACCCAAGAGACCCAGTACTTC. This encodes CAISEWDRGTQETQYF.

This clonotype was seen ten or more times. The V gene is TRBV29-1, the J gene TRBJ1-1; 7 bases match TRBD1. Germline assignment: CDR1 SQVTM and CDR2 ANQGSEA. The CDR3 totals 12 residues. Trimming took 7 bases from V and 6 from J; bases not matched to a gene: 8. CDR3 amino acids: CSALTGTAEAFF. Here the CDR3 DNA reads TGCAGCGCCCTTACCGGGACAGCTGAAGCTTTCTTT.

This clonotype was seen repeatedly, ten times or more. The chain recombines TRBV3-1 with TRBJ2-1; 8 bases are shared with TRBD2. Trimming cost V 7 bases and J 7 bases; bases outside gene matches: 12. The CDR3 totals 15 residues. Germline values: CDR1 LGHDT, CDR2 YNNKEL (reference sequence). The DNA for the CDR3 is TGTGCCAGCAAAGATCTCAGCGGGAGTCTAAATGAGCAGTTCTTC. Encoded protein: CASKDLSGSLNEQFF.

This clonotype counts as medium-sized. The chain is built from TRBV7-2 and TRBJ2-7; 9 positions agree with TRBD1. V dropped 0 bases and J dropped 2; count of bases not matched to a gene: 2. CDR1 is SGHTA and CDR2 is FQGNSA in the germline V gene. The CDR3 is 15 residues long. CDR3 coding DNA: TGTGCCAGCAGCTTAGCGGGGACAGGGACCTACGAGCAGTACTTC. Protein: CASSLAGTGTYEQYF.

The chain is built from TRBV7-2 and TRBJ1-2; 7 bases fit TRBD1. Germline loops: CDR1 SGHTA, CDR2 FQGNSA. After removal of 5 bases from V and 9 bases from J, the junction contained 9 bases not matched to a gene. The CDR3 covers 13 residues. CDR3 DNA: TGTGCCAGCAGCACCGGGACAGTTTTACGCTACACCTTC. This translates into CASSTGTVLRYTF.

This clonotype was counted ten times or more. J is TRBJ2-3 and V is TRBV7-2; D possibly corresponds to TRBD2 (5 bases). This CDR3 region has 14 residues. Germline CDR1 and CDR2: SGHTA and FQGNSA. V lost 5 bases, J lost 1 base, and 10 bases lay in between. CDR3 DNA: TGTGCCAGCAGCCCAATGGGAGGCACAGATACGCAGTATTTT. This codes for CASSPMGGTDTQYF.

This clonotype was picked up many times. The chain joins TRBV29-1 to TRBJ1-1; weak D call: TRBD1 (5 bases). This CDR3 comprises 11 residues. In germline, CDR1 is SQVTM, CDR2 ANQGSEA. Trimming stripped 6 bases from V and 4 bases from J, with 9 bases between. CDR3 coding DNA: TGCAGCGTCCCTGGGGGCACTGAAGCTTTCTTT. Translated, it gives CSVPGGTEAFF. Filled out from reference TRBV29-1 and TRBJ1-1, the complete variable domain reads SAVISQKPSRDICQRGTSLTIQCQVDSQVTMMFWYRQQPGQSLTLIATANQGSEATYESGFVIDKFPISRPNLTFSTLTVSNMSPEDSSIYLCSVPGGTEAFFGQGTRLTVV.

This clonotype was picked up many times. CDR3 sequence (DNA): TGTGCCAGCAGTTACGTAGCGGGAGGGGGCGAGCAGTACTTC. Translated, it gives CASSYVAGGGEQYF. The chain recombines TRBV6-6 with TRBJ2-7; 11 nucleotides line up with TRBD2. The J segment lost 6 bases and the V segment lost 2 bases, leaving 3 bases of the junction unmatched. Germline CDR1 MNHNY, CDR2 SVGAGI (reference sequence). The CDR3 covers 14 residues.

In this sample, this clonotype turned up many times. The CDR3 reads CASSHPTGSSYEQYF. The CDR3 coding sequence is TGCGCCAGCAGTCACCCGACAGGGAGCTCCTACGAGCAGTACTTC. The rearrangement uses TRBV10-2 and TRBJ2-7; 7 bases line up with TRBD1. Germline assignment: CDR1 WSHSY and CDR2 SAAADI. CDR3 length: 15 amino acids. Germline trimming cut 5 bases from V and 0 bases from J; bases unmatched to any gene: 7.